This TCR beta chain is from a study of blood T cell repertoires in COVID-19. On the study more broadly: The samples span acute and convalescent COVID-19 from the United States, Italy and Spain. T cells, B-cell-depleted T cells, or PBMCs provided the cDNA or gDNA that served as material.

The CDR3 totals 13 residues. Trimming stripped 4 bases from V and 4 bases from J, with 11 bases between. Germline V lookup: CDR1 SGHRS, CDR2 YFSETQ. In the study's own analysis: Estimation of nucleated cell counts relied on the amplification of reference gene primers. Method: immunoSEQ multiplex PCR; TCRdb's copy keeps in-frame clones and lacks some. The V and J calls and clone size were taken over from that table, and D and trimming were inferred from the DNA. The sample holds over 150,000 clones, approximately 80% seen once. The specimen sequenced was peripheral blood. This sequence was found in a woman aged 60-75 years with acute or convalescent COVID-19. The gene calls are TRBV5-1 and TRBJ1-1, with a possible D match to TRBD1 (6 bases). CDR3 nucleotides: TGCGCCAGCAGCCCGGGAGGGGGCACTGAAGCTTTCTTT. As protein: CASSPGGGTEAFF. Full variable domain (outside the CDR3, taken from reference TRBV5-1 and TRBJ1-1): KAGVTQTPRYLIKTRGQQVTLSCSPISGHRSVSWYQQTPGQGLQFLFEYFSETQRNKGNFPGRFSGRQFSNSRSEMNVSTLELGDSALYLCASSPGGGTEAFFGQGTRLTVV.